This T cell receptor beta chain is from a study of T cell repertoires in cytomegalovirus infection. Turning to this clonotype: What it binds is unknown.

Whole-study results and caveats: Summed frequency of shared TCR beta families picked out CMV carriers who also had the relevant HLA. It was HLA-C-restricted CMV-specific TCR beta clonotypes that dominated the response ex vivo.

From the reads, TCRdb called clonotypes with MiXCR, one entry per CDR3 protein. The data contain 400,000 or so distinct CDR3 sequences, under 40% of them singletons. This CDR3 comprises 13 residues. V was pared by 10 bases and J by 0 bases, with 12 bases between. In germline, CDR1 is WSHSY, CDR2 SAAADI. The source of this sequence is a human donor in good health (CMV status not recorded). Some clones in this sample may be carry-over from other donors' samples. Sequenced input: PBMCs. The chain joins TRBV10-2 to TRBJ1-1; unclear D gene. CDR3 sequence (DNA): TGCGCCACGCGCGAGGTAATGAACACTGAAGCTTTCTTT. This codes for CATREVMNTEAFF.